This is a list of T cell receptor beta chains from one sample in a study of T cells in localized non-small cell lung cancer. Profiled with immunoSEQ multiplex PCR; TCRdb holds only in-frame clones, not every one. The data contain just under 80,000 clones, around 82% of them singletons. The material sequenced was peripheral blood, taken before any cancer treatment. These receptor sequences come from a female donor of 60 years or more with stage I lung adenocarcinoma. Both conserved end residues are part of each CDR3. A D gene is named only where the DNA matches it firmly. Some rows have no size entry. The others give once, few or many, or a class for an expanded clone.

>TRBV30|TRBD1|TRBJ2-5|.
CAWSKGQGRKTQYF
TGTGCCTGGAGCAAGGGACAGGGGCGAAAGACCCAGTACTTC
>TRBV27|.|TRBJ2-5|.
CASSIFPKRETQYF
TGTGCCAGCAGTATCTTCCCGAAGCGGGAGACCCAGTACTTC
>TRBV5-1|.|TRBJ2-2|.
CASRVSGTGELFF
TGCGCCAGCAGGGTTAGTGGAACCGGGGAGCTGTTTTTT
>TRBV6-1|TRBD2|TRBJ2-5|.
CASSVPGLAGGPQTQYF
TGTGCCAGCAGTGTCCCGGGACTAGCGGGGGGGCCGCAGACCCAGTACTTC
>TRBV4-3|.|TRBJ1-5|few
CASSQDLWSNQPQHF
TGCGCCAGCAGCCAAGACTTGTGGAGCAATCAGCCCCAGCATTTT
>TRBV2|.|TRBJ2-5|.
CASRPHAVTETQYF
TGTGCCAGCAGACCTCATGCAGTAACGGAGACCCAGTACTTC
>TRBV2|TRBD2|TRBJ2-7|.
CASTPTTSGTREQYF
TGTGCCAGCACCCCTACGACTAGCGGGACGCGCGAGCAGTACTTC
>TRBV6-1|.|TRBJ1-1|few
CASDRNTEAFF
TGTGCCAGCGATAGGAACACTGAAGCTTTCTTT
>TRBV19|.|TRBJ1-1|.
CASKKGGSVNTEAFF
TGTGCCAGTAAAAAGGGGGGTTCGGTGAACACTGAAGCTTTCTTT
>TRBV7-9|TRBD2|TRBJ2-1|.
CAARGTSGSGTYNEQFF
TGTGCTGCAAGAGGGACTAGCGGGAGCGGAACCTACAATGAGCAGTTCTTC
>TRBV5-6|.|TRBJ2-3|once
CASGLLGADTQYF
TGTGCCAGCGGACTACTAGGTGCCGATACGCAGTATTTT
>TRBV6-1|.|TRBJ1-5|.
CASLRTSNQPQHF
TGTGCCAGCCTACGGACCAGCAATCAGCCCCAGCATTTT
>TRBV6-5|.|TRBJ1-5|.
CASSYSGRGQPQHF
TGTGCCAGCAGTTACTCGGGGAGGGGGCAGCCCCAGCATTTT
>TRBV7-8|.|TRBJ2-1|.
CASSLIRYNEQFF
TGTGCCAGCAGCTTAATTAGGTACAATGAGCAGTTCTTC
>TRBV19|TRBD1|TRBJ1-5|.
CASGTGVNRPNQPQHF
TGTGCCAGTGGGACAGGGGTCAACCGCCCGAATCAGCCCCAGCATTTT
>TRBV5-4|.|TRBJ2-2|once
CASSFRDTGELFF
TGTGCCAGCAGCTTCCGAGACACCGGGGAGCTGTTTTTT
>TRBV6-6|.|TRBJ1-5|.
CASSTTGTSNQPQHF
TGTGCCAGCAGTACTACGGGGACTAGCAATCAGCCCCAGCATTTT
>TRBV6-5|.|TRBJ2-7|.
CASIRSENEQYF
TGTGCCAGCATACGTTCTGAGAACGAGCAGTACTTC
>TRBV5-8|.|TRBJ1-1|.
CASRVVRQVRSRGTEAFF
TGTGCCAGCAGGGTTGTTAGACAGGTCCGCAGCCGGGGCACTGAAGCTTTCTTT
>TRBV19|.|TRBJ2-2|.
CASRDRGSGGELFF
TGTGCCAGTAGAGACAGAGGGAGCGGCGGGGAGCTGTTTTTT